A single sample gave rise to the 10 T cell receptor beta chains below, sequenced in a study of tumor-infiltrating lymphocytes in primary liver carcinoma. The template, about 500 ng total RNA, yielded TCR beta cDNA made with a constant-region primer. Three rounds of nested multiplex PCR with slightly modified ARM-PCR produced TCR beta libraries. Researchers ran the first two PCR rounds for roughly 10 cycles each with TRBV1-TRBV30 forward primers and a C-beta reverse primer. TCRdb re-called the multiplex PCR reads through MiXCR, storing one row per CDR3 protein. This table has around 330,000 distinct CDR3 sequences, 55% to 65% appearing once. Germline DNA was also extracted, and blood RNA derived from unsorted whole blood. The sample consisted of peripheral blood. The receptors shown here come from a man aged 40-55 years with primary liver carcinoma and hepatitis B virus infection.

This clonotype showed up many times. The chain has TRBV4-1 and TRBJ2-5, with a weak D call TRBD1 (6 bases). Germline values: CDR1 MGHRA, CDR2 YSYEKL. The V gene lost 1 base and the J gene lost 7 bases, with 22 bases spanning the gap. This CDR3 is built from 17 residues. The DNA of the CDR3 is TGCGCCAGCAGCCAAGTGACTGCAGGGGCGACCGAGGGGACCCAGTACTTC. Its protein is CASSQVTAGATEGTQYF.

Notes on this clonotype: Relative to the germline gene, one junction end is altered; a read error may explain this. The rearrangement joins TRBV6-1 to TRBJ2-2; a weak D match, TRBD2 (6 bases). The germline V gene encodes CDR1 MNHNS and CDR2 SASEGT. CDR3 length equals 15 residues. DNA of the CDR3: TGTGCCAGCATCTCTAGCGAGATGGGCACCGGGGAGCTATTTTTT. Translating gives CASISSEMGTGELFF.

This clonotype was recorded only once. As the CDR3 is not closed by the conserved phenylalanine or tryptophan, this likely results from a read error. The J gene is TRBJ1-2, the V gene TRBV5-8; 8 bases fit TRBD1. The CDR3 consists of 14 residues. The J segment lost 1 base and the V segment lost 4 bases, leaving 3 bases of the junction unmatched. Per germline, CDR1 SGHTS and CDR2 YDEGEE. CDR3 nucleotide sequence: TGTGCCAGCAGCGGGACAGGATTTAACTATGGCTACACCCTC. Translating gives CASSGTGFNYGYTL.

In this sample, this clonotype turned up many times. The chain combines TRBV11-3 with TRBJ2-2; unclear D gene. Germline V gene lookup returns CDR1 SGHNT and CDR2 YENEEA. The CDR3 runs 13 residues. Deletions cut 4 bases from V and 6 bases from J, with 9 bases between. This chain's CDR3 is CASSSSNAGELFF. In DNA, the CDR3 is TGTGCCAGCAGCTCTAGTAACGCCGGGGAGCTGTTTTTT. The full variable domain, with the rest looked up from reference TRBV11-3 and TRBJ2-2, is EAGVVQSPRYKIIEKKQPVAFWCNPISGHNTLYWYLQNLGQGPELLIRYENEEAVDDSQLPKDRFSAERLKGVDSTLKIQPAELGDSAVYLCASSSSNAGELFFGEGSRLTVL.

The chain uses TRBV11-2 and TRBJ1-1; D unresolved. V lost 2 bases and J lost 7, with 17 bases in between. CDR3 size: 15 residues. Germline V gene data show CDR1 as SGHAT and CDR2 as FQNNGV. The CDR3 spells CASSLSRRVSSEAFF. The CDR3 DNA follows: TGTGCCAGCAGCTTATCCAGAAGGGTGAGCAGTGAAGCTTTCTTT.

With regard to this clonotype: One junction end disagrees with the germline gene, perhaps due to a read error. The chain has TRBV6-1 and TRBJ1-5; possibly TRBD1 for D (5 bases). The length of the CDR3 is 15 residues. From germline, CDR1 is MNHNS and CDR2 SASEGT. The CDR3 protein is CASGERWGSNQPQHF. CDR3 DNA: TGTGCCAGCGGTGAACGGTGGGGGAGCAATCAGCCCCAGCATTTT.

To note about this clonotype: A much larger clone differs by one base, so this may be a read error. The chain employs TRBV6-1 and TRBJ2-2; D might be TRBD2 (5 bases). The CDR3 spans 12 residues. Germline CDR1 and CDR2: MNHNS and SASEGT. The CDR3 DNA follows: TGTGCCAGCAATCAAGCCGCCGGGGAGCTGTTATTT. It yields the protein CASNQAAGELLF.

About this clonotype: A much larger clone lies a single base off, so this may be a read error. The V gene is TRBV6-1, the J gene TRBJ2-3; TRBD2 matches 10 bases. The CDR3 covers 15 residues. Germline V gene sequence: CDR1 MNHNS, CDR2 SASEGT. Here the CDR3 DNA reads TGTGTCAGCAGTCTAGCGGGAGCGCCCACAGATACGCAGTATTTT. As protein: CVSSLAGAPTDTQYF.

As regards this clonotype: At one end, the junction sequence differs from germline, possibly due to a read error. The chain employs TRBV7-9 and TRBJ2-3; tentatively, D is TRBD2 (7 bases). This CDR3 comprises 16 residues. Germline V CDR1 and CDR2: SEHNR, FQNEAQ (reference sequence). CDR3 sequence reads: CTSSSLRRGPTDTQYF. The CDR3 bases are TGTACCAGCAGCTCCCTTAGGCGGGGGCCAACAGATACGCAGTATTTT.

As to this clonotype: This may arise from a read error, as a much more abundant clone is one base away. CDR3 DNA: TGTGCCAGCAGTTACTCGGTCGGAGATACGCAGTATTTT. Translated: CASSYSVGDTQYF. The genes are TRBV6-6 and TRBJ2-3; no clear D gene. V lost 0 bases and J lost 5, with 6 bases in between. Germline CDR1 and CDR2: MNHNY and SVGAGI (reference sequence). The CDR3 sequence is 13 residues long.